Each of the 7 T cell receptor beta chains below was sequenced from the same sample in a study of cytomegalovirus exposure and HLA in healthy donors listed by TCRdb under 2017. The library was prepared using the immunoSEQ multiplex PCR assay. For the multiplex PCR, a mixture combining 60 forward primers for TCR Vbeta segments and 13 reverse primers for TCR Jbeta segments was used. What TCRdb holds here is the immuneACCESS table cut down to in-frame rearrangements. Part of the clones is not present; checked against another copy, under half of the missing clones reflect an unresolved V gene, and the others are unexplained. The sample's table covers approximately 30,000 clones. Approximately 3.5% of the sample is held by the ten biggest clonotypes. Sequencing used PBMCs. These receptor sequences come from a man aged 35 to 55 in good health and CMV-seronegative.

The V gene is TRBV14, the J gene TRBJ1-1; D is unresolved. V lost 1 base and J 4 bases, leaving 13 bases between the germline ends. This CDR3 has 15 residues. The germline V gene has CDR1 SGHDN and CDR2 FVKESK. CDR3 sequence (DNA): TGTGCCAGCAGCCAAGTGGCGGCAGCGGGCACTGAAGCTTTCTTT. Encoded protein: CASSQVAAAGTEAFF.

The chain employs TRBV6-5 and TRBJ2-4; TRBD1 matches at 9 bases. CDR3 length: 14 amino acids. The V gene's germline CDR1 is MNHEY and CDR2 SVGAGI. Trimming took 6 bases from V and 6 from J; bases not matched to a gene: 6. CDR3 amino acids: CASRLQGAGNIQYF. The CDR3 DNA sequence: TGTGCCAGCAGGCTACAGGGGGCAGGAAACATTCAGTACTTC.

The rearrangement uses TRBV6-5 and TRBJ2-3; 7 nucleotides line up with TRBD1. Germline V gene sequence: CDR1 MNHEY, CDR2 SVGAGI. The V segment lost 7 bases and the J segment 5 bases; nucleotides outside the gene matches: 6. The CDR3 extends over 13 amino acids. Written as DNA, the CDR3 is TGTGCCAGCACCGGGACAGATAAAGATACGCAGTATTTT. Residues: CASTGTDKDTQYF.

The chain uses TRBV6-1 and TRBJ1-1; weak D call: TRBD1 (5 bases). The CDR3 is 13 residues long. CDR1 and CDR2 (germline): MNHNS, SASEGT. V dropped 7 bases and J dropped 4 bases, with 13 bases sitting between them. DNA for the CDR3: TGTGCCAGCACTGAGACAGAGCCCACTGAAGCTTTCTTT. As protein: CASTETEPTEAFF.

The genes are TRBV25-1 and TRBJ2-7; a possible D gene is TRBD2 (5 bases). In germline, CDR1 is MGHDK, CDR2 SYGVNS. V lost 4 bases, J lost 3 bases, and 10 bases lay in between. The CDR3 sequence is 13 residues long. CDR3 amino acids: CASSATSLYEQYF. CDR3 nucleotide sequence: TGTGCCAGCAGTGCAACTAGTCTCTACGAGCAGTACTTC.

The chain joins TRBV6-5 to TRBJ1-1, with D possibly TRBD1 on 5 matching bases. V lost 5 bases, J lost 5 bases, and 15 bases lay in between. The CDR3 loop spans 14 amino acids. In germline, CDR1 is MNHEY, CDR2 SVGAGI. This CDR3 is CASSGLRAGTEAFF. The CDR3 DNA is TGTGCCAGCAGTGGCCTCAGGGCCGGGACTGAAGCTTTCTTT.

V and J are TRBV6-1 and TRBJ2-1; 8 bases are a match to TRBD1. This CDR3 contains 13 residues. The V and J ends lost 10 bases and 1 base, in that order; junction bases with no gene match: 3. Germline V lookup: CDR1 MNHNS, CDR2 SASEGT. CDR3 bases: TGTGCCAACCGACAGGGGTCCTACAATGAGCAGTTCTTC. It encodes CANRQGSYNEQFF.